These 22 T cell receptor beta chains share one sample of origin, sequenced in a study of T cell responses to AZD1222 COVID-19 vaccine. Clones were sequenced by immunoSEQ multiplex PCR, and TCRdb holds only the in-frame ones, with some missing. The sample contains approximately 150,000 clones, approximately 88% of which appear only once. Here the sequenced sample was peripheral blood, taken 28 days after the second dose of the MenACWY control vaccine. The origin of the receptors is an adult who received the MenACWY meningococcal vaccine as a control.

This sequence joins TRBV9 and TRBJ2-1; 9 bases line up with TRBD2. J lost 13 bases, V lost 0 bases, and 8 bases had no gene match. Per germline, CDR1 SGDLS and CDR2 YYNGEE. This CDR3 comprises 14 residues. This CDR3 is CASSVGASGISQFF. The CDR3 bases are TGTGCCAGCAGCGTAGGGGCTAGCGGGATTTCACAGTTCTTC.

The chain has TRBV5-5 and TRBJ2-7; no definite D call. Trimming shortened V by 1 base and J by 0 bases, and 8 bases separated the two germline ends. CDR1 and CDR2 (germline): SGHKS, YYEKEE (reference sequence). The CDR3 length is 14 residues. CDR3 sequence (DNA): TGTGCCAGCAGCTTGACTGTTTTCTCCTACGAGCAGTACTTC. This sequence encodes CASSLTVFSYEQYF.

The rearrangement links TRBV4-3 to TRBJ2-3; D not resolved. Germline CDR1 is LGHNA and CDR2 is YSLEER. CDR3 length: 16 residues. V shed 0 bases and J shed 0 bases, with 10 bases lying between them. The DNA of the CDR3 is TGCGCCAGCAGCCAAGAGGGTAGCCCTAGCACAGATACGCAGTATTTT. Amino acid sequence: CASSQEGSPSTDTQYF.

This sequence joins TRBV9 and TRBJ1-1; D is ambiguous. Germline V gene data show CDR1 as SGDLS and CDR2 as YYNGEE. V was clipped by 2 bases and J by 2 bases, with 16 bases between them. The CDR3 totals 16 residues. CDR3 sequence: CASSVLQNSLNTEAFF. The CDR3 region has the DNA TGTGCCAGCAGCGTTCTACAGAACAGCCTCAACACTGAAGCTTTCTTT.

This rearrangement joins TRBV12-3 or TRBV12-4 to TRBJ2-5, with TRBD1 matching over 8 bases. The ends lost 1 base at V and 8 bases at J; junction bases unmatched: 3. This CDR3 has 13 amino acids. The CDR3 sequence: CASSLGTGQTQYF. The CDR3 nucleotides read TGTGCCAGCAGTTTAGGGACAGGGCAAACCCAGTACTTC.

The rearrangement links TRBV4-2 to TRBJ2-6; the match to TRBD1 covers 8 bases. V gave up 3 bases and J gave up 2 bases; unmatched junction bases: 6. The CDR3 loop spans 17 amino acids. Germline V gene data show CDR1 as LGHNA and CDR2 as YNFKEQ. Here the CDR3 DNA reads TGTGCCAGCAGCCAGCAGGGGGCGAATGCTGGGGCCAACGTCCTGACTTTC. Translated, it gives CASSQQGANAGANVLTF.

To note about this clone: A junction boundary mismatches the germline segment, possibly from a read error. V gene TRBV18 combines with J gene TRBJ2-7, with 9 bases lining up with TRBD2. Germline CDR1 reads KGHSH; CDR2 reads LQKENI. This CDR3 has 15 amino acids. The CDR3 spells CASSPLAGPSYEQYF. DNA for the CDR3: TGTGCCAGCTCTCCACTAGCGGGCCCGTCCTACGAGCAGTACTTC.

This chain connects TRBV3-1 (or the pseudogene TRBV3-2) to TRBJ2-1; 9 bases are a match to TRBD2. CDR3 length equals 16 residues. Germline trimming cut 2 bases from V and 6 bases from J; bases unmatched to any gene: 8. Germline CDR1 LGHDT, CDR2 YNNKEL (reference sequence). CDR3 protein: CASSQWGGRAGNEQFF. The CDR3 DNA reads TGTGCCAGCAGCCAATGGGGCGGGAGGGCCGGCAATGAGCAGTTCTTC.

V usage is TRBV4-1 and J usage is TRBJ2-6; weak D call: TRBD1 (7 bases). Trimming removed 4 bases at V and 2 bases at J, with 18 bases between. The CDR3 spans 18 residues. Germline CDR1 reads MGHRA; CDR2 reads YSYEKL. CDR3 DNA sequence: TGCGCCAGCAGCCTAAAACCCCCAGGGGGGACTGGGGCCAACGTCCTGACTTTC. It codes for CASSLKPPGGTGANVLTF.

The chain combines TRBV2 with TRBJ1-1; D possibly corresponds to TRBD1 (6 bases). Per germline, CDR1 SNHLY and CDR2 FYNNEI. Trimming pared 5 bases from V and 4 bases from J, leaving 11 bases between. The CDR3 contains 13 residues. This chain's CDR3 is CASSRGATTEAFF. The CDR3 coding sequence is TGTGCCAGCAGTAGGGGGGCGACCACTGAAGCTTTCTTT.

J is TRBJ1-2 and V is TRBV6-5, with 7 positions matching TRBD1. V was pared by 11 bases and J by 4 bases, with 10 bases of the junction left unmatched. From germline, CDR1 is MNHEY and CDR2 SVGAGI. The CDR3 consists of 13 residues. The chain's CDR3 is CAGETGHFYGYTF. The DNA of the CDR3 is TGTGCCGGTGAGACAGGGCATTTCTATGGCTACACCTTC.

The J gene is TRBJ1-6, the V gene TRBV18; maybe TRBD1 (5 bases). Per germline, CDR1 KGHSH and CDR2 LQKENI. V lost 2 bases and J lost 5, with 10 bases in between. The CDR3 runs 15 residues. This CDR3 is CASSPGRGDNSPLHF. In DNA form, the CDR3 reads TGTGCCAGCTCACCAGGGAGGGGAGATAATTCACCCCTCCACTTT.

As DNA, the CDR3 is TGCGCCAGCAGACTAGCGGGAGAGGCCTACAATGAGCAGTTCTTC. This translates into CASRLAGEAYNEQFF. The chain couples TRBV5-1 to TRBJ2-1; 11 bases are a match to TRBD2. The CDR3 consists of 15 residues. The junction had 3 bases not matched to a gene; V was cut back by 5 bases and J by 2 bases. The germline V gene has CDR1 SGHRS and CDR2 YFSETQ.

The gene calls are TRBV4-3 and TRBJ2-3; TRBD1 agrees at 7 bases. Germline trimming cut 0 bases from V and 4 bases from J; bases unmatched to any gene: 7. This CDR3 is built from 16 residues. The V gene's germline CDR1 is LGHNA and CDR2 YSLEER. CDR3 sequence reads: CASSQDRDSSADTQYF. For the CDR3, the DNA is TGCGCCAGCAGCCAAGACCGGGACAGCTCGGCAGATACGCAGTATTTT.

This CDR3 is CASSVGPVDQPQHF. The CDR3 DNA is TGTGCCAGCAGCGTAGGACCTGTGGATCAGCCCCAGCATTTT. The rearrangement joins TRBV7-6 to TRBJ1-5, with D uncertain. The CDR3 runs to 14 residues. With 5 bases removed from V and 5 bases from J, the gap between germline ends came to 13 bases. Germline V gene lookup returns CDR1 SGHVS and CDR2 FNYEAQ.

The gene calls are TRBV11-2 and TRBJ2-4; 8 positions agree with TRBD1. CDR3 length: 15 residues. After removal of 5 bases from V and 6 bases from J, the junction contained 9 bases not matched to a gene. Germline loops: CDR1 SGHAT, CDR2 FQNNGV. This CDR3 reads CASSPIRQGINIQYF. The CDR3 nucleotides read TGTGCCAGCAGCCCAATCCGACAGGGGATAAACATTCAGTACTTC.

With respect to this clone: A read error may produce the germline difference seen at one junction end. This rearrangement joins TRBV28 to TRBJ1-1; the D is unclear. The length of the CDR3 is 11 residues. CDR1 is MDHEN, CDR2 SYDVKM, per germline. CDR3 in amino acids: CASSLNSEAFF. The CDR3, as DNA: TGTGCCAGCAGTTTAAACAGTGAAGCTTTCTTT.

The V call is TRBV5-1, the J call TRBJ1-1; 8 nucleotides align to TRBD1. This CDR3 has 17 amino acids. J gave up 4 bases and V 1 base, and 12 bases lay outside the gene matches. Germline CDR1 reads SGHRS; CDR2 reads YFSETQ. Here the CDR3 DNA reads TGCGCCAGCAGCTTGCCAAGGACAGGGACGGCGATCACTGAAGCTTTCTTT. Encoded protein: CASSLPRTGTAITEAFF.

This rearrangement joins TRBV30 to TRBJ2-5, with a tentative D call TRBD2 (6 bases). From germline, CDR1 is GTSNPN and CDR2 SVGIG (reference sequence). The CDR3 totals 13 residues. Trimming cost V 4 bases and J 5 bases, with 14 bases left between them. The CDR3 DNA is TGTGCCTGGATTGCCCCGGGGGTCGAGACCCAGTACTTC. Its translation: CAWIAPGVETQYF.

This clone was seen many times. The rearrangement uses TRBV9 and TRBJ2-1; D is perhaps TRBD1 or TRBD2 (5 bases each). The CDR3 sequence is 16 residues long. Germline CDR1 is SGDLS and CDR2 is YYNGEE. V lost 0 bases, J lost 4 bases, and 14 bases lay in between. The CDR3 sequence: CASSVGSGTVYNEQFF. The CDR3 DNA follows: TGTGCCAGCAGCGTAGGGTCCGGGACGGTATACAATGAGCAGTTCTTC.

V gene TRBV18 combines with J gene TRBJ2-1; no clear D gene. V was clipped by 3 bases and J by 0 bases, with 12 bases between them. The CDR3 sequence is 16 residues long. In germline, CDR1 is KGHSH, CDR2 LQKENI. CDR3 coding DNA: TGTGCCAGCTCACCGTACGCGGTCCACTCCTACAATGAGCAGTTCTTC. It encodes CASSPYAVHSYNEQFF.

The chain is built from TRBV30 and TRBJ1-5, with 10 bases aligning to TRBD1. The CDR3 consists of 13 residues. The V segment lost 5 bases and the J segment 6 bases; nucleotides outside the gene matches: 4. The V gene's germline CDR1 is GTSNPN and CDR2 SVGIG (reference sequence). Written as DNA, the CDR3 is TGTGCCTGGGACAGGGGGCTGGGTCAGCCCCAGCATTTT. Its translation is CAWDRGLGQPQHF.